This T cell receptor beta chain was recorded in a study of PD-1 blockade in mismatch repair-deficient tumors. Study-level background: Patients had around 11 mismatch repair-deficient cancer types and were previously treated and progressing. Study findings and constraints: Rapid post-treatment expansion, then contraction, generally preceding radiologic response, marked tumor-resident clones.

Germline loops: CDR1 SGHNT, CDR2 YYREEE (reference sequence). The CDR3 totals 15 residues. V shed 0 bases and J shed 3 bases, with 11 bases lying between them. Repertoires were generated with immunoSEQ multiplex PCR, while TCRdb's copy carries only in-frame clones and drops some. Counted here are about 24,000 clones, approximately 86% occurring once; the ten biggest clones make up around 21%. PCR or immunohistochemistry showed mismatch repair deficiency in every enrolled patient. TCR sequencing covered a few patients who responded to pembrolizumab. With regard to this clone: The antigen is not known.

The J gene is TRBJ2-3, the V gene TRBV5-4; a weak D match, TRBD1 (6 bases). The receptor was isolated from an adult with mismatch repair-deficient cancer. The sample in question was peripheral blood, obtained 12 weeks after starting pembrolizumab. The CDR3, as DNA: TGTGCCAGCAGCTTGGCGGCCAGGGGAACAGATACGCAGTATTTT. Its translation: CASSLAARGTDTQYF.